These T cell receptor beta chains were read from a single sample in a study of identical twins. TCRdb used MiXCR to reprocess the 5' RACE reads, holding one entry per CDR3 protein. The data hold about 890,000 distinct CDR3 sequences, with around 12% observed a single time. Another study also made use of these data, one on yellow fever vaccine responses in identical twins.

The sequenced material came from PBMCs. Receptors were obtained from a woman under 30 in good health. CDR3s include the opening cysteine and the closing phenylalanine or tryptophan. A D gene is named only where the DNA matches it firmly. Only part of the rows carry a size: once, few, many, or a class if the clone is expanded.

d_call j_call v_call clone_size cdr3_nt cdr3_aa
TRBD1 TRBJ1-4 TRBV28 few TGTGCCAGCAGCCAAAGGGGGCCCCGGCTTTTAAATGAAAAACTGTTTTTT CASSQRGPRLLNEKLFF
- TRBJ1-5 TRBV3-1 - TGTGCCAGCAGCCAAGGCCCTGGCCCTCAGCCCCAGCATTTT CASSQGPGPQPQHF
- TRBJ1-1 TRBV20-1 few TGCAGTGCTAGAGATTCAGATCTCCGGCGGACTGAAGCTTTCTTT CSARDSDLRRTEAFF
- TRBJ1-4 TRBV4-1 few TGCGCCAGCAGCCAAGGGGGATACTGGGTAGAGAATGAAAAACTGTTTTTT CASSQGGYWVENEKLFF
- TRBJ1-1 TRBV7-6 - TGTGCCAGCAGAAAGACAGAAGCGACTGAAGCTTTCTTT CASRKTEATEAFF
- TRBJ2-3 TRBV21-1 - TGTGCCAGCAGCAAAGGAGGGACGGAGCCCCTAGATACGCAGTATTTT CASSKGGTEPLDTQYF
TRBD2 TRBJ2-7 TRBV7-2 few TGTGCCAGCAGCTTAATGCTAGCGGTAACCTACGAGCAGTACTTC CASSLMLAVTYEQYF
TRBD2 TRBJ2-2 TRBV3-1 few TGTGCCAGCAGCCTATTAGCGGGAGGGCCTAGTAGCACCGGGGAGCTGTTTTTT CASSLLAGGPSSTGELFF
- TRBJ2-1 TRBV7-9 few TGTGCCAGCAGCCGAAAGGGGGGATACAATGAGCAGTTCTTC CASSRKGGYNEQFF
- TRBJ2-3 TRBV7-6 many TGTGCCAGCAGCACTGACACCACAGATACGCAGTATTTT CASSTDTTDTQYF
- TRBJ1-1 TRBV12-3/TRBV12-4 few TGTGCCAGCAGTCTTACGAGATTGGAAGCTTTCTTT CASSLTRLEAFF
- TRBJ2-3 TRBV10-3 few TGTGCCACTGTCGGTGTTCCGGCAGATACGCAGTATTTT CATVGVPADTQYF
TRBD1 TRBJ1-6 TRBV5-1 - TGCGCCAGCAGCCCTACCCAGGGGGATAATTCACCCCTCCACTTT CASSPTQGDNSPLHF
TRBD2 TRBJ2-1 TRBV12-3/TRBV12-4 - TGTGCCAGCAGACGACTAGCGGGGTTTAATGAGCAGTTCTTC CASRRLAGFNEQFF
- TRBJ2-7 TRBV7-2 - TGTGCCAGCGGACCGAACAGGGTTAACGACGAGCAGTACTTC CASGPNRVNDEQYF
TRBD1 TRBJ1-3 TRBV7-9 few TGTGCCAGCAGCTTAGAGTGGGACAGGGGCCCTGGAAACACCATATATTTT CASSLEWDRGPGNTIYF
- TRBJ2-5 TRBV5-1 - TGCGCCTCCTGCGAGGGGGGCAGGGGGGAGACCCAGTACTTC CASCEGGRGETQYF
TRBD2 TRBJ2-1 TRBV19 few TGTGCCAGTAGTACCCGGGGTAGCGGGGTCTACAATGAGCAGTTCTTC CASSTRGSGVYNEQFF
- TRBJ2-1 TRBV10-3 - TGTGCCATCAGCCCCAGGGACGGGGTGGGGCAGTTCTTC CAISPRDGVGQFF
- TRBJ2-4 TRBV25-1 few TGTGCCAGCAGTGAGACAGTTCTAGCCAAAAACATTCAGTACTTC CASSETVLAKNIQYF
- TRBJ1-1 TRBV6-1 - TGTGCCAGCAGCCCACAGGGAACGGGTAACACTGAAGCTTTCTTT CASSPQGTGNTEAFF
TRBD1 TRBJ1-1 TRBV4-1 few TGCGCCAGCAGCCAAGTCCCCGGGACAGGGGTGAACACTGAAGCTTTCTTT CASSQVPGTGVNTEAFF
- TRBJ1-2 TRBV28 many TGTGCCAGCAGCCTCAGGGGACGAGACCTCTATGGCTACACCTTC CASSLRGRDLYGYTF
TRBD1 TRBJ2-3 TRBV20-1 few TGCAGTGCAAATCCAGGGGGCAACACAGATACGCAGTATTTT CSANPGGNTDTQYF
- TRBJ2-1 TRBV6-2/TRBV6-3 few TGTGCCAGCAGTCGACCGGGGGTAGCGGCGACCTCCTACAATGAGCAGTTCTTC CASSRPGVAATSYNEQFF
TRBD2 TRBJ2-5 TRBV5-1 few TGCGCCAGCAGCGCCCCTAGCGGGAACCCAAAGGGGGAGACCCAGTACTTC CASSAPSGNPKGETQYF
TRBD2 TRBJ2-1 TRBV6-2/TRBV6-3 - TGTGCCAGCAGTCAAACTCTAGCGGGAGGGCGCGAGCAGTTCTTC CASSQTLAGGREQFF
TRBD2 TRBJ2-2 TRBV20-1 - TGCAGTGCTAGAGACCCGGGACTAGCGGGAGCAGGGGAGCTGTTTTTT CSARDPGLAGAGELFF
- TRBJ1-2 TRBV24-1 many TGTGCCACCAGTGACCGTATCGGAGAGTATGGCTACACCTTC CATSDRIGEYGYTF